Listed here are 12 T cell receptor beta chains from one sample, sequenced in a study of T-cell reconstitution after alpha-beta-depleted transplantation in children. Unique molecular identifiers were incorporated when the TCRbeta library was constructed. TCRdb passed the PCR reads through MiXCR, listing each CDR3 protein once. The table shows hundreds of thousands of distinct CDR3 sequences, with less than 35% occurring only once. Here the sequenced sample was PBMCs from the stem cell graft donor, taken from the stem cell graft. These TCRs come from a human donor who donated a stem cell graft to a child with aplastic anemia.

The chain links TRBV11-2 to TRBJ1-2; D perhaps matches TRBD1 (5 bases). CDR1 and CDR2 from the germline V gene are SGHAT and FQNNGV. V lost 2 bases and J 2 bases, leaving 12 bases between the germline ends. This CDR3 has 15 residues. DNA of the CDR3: TGTGCCAGCAGCTTATCAGACAGCCAGAACTATGGCTACACCTTC. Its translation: CASSLSDSQNYGYTF.

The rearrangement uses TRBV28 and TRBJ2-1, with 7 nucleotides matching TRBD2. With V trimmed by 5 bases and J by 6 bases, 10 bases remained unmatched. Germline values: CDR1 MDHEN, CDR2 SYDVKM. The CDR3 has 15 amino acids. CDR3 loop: CASSPAGEPLNEQFF. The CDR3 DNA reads TGTGCCAGCAGTCCGGCGGGAGAACCCCTCAATGAGCAGTTCTTC.

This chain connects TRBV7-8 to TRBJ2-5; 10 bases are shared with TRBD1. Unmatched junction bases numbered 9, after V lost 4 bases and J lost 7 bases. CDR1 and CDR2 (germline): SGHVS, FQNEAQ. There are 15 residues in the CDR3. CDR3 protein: CASSSRDRGGGTQYF. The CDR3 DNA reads TGTGCCAGCAGCTCCCGGGACAGGGGAGGGGGGACCCAGTACTTC.

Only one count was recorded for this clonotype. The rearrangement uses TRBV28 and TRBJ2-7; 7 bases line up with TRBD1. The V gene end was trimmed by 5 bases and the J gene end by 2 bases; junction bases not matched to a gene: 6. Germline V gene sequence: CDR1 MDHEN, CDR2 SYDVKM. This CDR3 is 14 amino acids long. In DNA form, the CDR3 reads TGTGCCAGCAGTATTACGGACAGGCCCTACGAGCAGTACTTC. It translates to CASSITDRPYEQYF.

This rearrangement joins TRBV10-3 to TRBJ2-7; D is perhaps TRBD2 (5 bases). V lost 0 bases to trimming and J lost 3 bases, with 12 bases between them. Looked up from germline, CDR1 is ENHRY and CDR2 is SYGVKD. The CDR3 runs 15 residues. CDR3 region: CAISESGQSGYEQYF. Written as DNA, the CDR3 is TGTGCCATCAGTGAGTCGGGTCAGAGCGGCTACGAGCAGTACTTC.

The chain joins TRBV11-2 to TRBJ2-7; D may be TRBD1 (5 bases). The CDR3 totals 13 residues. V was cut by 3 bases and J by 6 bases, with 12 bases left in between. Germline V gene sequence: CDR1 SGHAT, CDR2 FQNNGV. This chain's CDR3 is CASSLVRESEQYV. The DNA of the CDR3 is TGTGCCAGCAGCTTGGTCAGGGAATCCGAGCAGTACGTC.

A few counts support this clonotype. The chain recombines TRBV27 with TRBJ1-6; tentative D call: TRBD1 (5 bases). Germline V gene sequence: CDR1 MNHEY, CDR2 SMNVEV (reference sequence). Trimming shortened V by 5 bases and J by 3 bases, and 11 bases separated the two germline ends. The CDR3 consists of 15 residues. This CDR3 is CASSAGTVYNSPLHF. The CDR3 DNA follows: TGTGCCAGCAGTGCCGGGACGGTCTATAATTCACCCCTCCACTTT.

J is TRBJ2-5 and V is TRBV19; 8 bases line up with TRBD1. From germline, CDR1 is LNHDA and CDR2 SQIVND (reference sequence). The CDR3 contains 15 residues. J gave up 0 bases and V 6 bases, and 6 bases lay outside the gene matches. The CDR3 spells CASSSGGAYQETQYF. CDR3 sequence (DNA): TGTGCCAGTAGCTCAGGGGGCGCCTACCAAGAGACCCAGTACTTC.

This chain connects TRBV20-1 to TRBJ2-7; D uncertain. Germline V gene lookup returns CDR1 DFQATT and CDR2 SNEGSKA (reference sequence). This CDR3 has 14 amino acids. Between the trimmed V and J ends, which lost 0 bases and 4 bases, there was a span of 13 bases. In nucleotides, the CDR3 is TGCAGTGCTAGAGATAGTGGCAGACCGTACGAGCAGTACTTC. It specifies CSARDSGRPYEQYF.

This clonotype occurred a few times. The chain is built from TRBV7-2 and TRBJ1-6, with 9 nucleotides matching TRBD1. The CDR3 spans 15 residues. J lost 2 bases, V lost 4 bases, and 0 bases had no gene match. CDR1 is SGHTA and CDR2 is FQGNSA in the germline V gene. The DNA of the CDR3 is TGTGCCAGCAGCTGGACAGGGGCCTATAATTCACCCCTCCACTTT. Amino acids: CASSWTGAYNSPLHF.

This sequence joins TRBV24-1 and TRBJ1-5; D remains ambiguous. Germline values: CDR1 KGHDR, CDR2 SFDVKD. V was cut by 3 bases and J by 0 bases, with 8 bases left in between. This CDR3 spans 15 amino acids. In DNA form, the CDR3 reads TGTGCCACCAGTGATAAAACAGCTAGCAATCAGCCCCAGCATTTT. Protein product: CATSDKTASNQPQHF.

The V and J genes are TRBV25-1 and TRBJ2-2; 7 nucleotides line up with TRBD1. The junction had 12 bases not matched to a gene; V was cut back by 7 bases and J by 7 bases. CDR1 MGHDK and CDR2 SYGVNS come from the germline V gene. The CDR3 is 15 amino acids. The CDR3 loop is CASTARAGGIGELFF. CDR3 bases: TGTGCCAGCACGGCGCGGGCAGGGGGTATCGGGGAGCTGTTTTTT.